This passage covers 18 T cell receptor beta chains from one sample sequenced in a study of blood T cell repertoires in COVID-19. Profiled with immunoSEQ multiplex PCR; TCRdb holds only in-frame clones, not every one. The profile shows approximately 330,000 clones, around 87% of them singletons. The sequencing input was peripheral blood. The receptors derive from a woman aged 40 to 55 with COVID-19, enrolled during active disease.

The chain joins TRBV7-9 to TRBJ1-5; TRBD1 might be the D (6 bases). The V end lost 0 bases, the J end lost 2 bases, and 11 bases lay between the germline ends. The germline V gene has CDR1 SEHNR and CDR2 FQNEAQ (reference sequence). CDR3 size: 16 residues. CDR3 sequence reads: CASSLAQGVGNQPQHF. CDR3 coding DNA: TGTGCCAGCAGCTTAGCACAGGGTGTAGGCAATCAGCCCCAGCATTTT. Full variable domain (rest looked up from reference TRBV7-9 and TRBJ1-5): DTGVSQNPRHKITKRGQNVTFRCDPISEHNRLYWYRQTLGQGPEFLTYFQNEAQLEKSRLLSDRFSAERPKGSFSTLEIQRTEQGDSAMYLCASSLAQGVGNQPQHFGDGTRLSIL.

The gene calls are TRBV10-1 and TRBJ2-5; a weak D match, TRBD1 (5 bases). Germline V gene lookup returns CDR1 WNHNN and CDR2 SYGVQD (reference sequence). V lost 0 bases, J lost 5 bases, and 7 bases lay in between. CDR3 size: 13 residues. The CDR3 sequence: CASSESGVETQYF. The DNA for the CDR3 is TGCGCCAGCAGTGAGTCAGGGGTTGAGACCCAGTACTTC.

This clone was seen only once. V and J are TRBV28 and TRBJ2-7, with TRBD2 matching over 9 bases. This CDR3 has 13 residues. The germline V gene has CDR1 MDHEN and CDR2 SYDVKM. The V gene end was trimmed by 6 bases and the J gene end by 3 bases; junction bases not matched to a gene: 3. CDR3 DNA sequence: TGTGCCAGCAGGGGACTAGCAGTCTACGAGCAGTACTTC. As protein: CASRGLAVYEQYF. The full variable domain, completed using reference TRBV28 and TRBJ2-7, is DVKVTQSSRYLVKRTGEKVFLECVQDMDHENMFWYRQDPGLGLRLIYFSYDVKMKEKGDIPEGYSVSREKKERFSLILESASTNQTSMYLCASRGLAVYEQYFGPGTRLTVT.

The chain carries TRBV12-3 or TRBV12-4 and TRBJ1-5; tentatively, D is TRBD1 (6 bases). The CDR3 covers 13 residues. Trimming took off 4 bases at V and 6 bases at J, with 10 bases between the two ends. The DNA of the CDR3 is TGTGCCAGCAGTTCGGACAGACGTCAGCCCCAGCATTTT. Protein sequence: CASSSDRRQPQHF.

The chain carries TRBV30 and TRBJ1-1, with TRBD1 matching over 9 bases. The J segment lost 4 bases and the V segment lost 2 bases, leaving 8 bases of the junction unmatched. The CDR3 runs to 15 residues. Germline-derived CDR1 and CDR2 are GTSNPN and SVGIG (reference sequence). As DNA, the CDR3 is TGTGCCTGGAGTCCCGACAGGGGGTCGGGCACTGAAGCTTTCTTT. Its protein is CAWSPDRGSGTEAFF.

The gene calls are TRBV3-1 (or the pseudogene TRBV3-2) and TRBJ1-6; no clear D gene. V gave up 1 base and J gave up 6 bases, with 13 bases separating them. Germline lookup yields CDR1 LGHDT and CDR2 YNNKEL (reference sequence). This CDR3 comprises 16 residues. The CDR3 nucleotides are TGTGCCAGCAGCCAAGGGGGAGGGATAGGTAATTCACCCCTCCACTTT. Translated: CASSQGGGIGNSPLHF.

The rearrangement links TRBV4-3 to TRBJ1-1, with D possibly TRBD1 on 5 matching bases. Per the germline V gene, CDR1 is LGHNA and CDR2 is YSLEER. V dropped 6 bases and J dropped 0 bases, with 14 bases sitting between them. The CDR3 is 15 residues long. The CDR3 reads CASRPGPRVNTEAFF. CDR3 DNA sequence: TGCGCCAGCAGACCCGGGCCCAGGGTGAACACTGAAGCTTTCTTT.

This rearrangement joins TRBV4-2 to TRBJ2-7; 8 bases align to TRBD2. CDR3 length: 14 amino acids. Trimming removed 5 bases from V and 3 bases from J; junction bases left unmatched: 6. Germline V CDR1 and CDR2: LGHNA, YNFKEQ. The CDR3 loop reads CASSSLAGDYEQYF. CDR3 nucleotide sequence: TGTGCCAGCAGCTCGCTAGCGGGTGACTACGAGCAGTACTTC.

The chain links TRBV5-5 to TRBJ2-6, with D possibly matching TRBD2 (5 bases). The CDR3 has 17 residues. Germline values: CDR1 SGHKS, CDR2 YYEKEE (reference sequence). Trimming removed 0 bases from V and 0 bases from J, with 10 bases in between. This CDR3 reads CASSLERKTSGANVLTF. The CDR3 coding sequence is TGTGCCAGCAGCTTGGAGCGGAAGACCTCTGGGGCCAACGTCCTGACTTTC.

CDR3 amino acids: CASSPSQETQYF. The CDR3 nucleotides read TGTGCCAGCAGCCCCAGTCAAGAGACCCAGTACTTC. The genes are TRBV5-4 and TRBJ2-5; the D is unclear. V gave up 4 bases and J gave up 2 bases, with 6 bases separating them. Germline-derived CDR1 and CDR2 are SGHNT and YYREEE (reference sequence). The CDR3 length is 12 residues.

V usage is TRBV27 and J usage is TRBJ1-5; no definite D call. CDR1 and CDR2 (germline): MNHEY, SMNVEV (reference sequence). The CDR3 is 17 amino acids. V lost 3 bases and J lost 0, with 15 bases in between. CDR3 bases: TGTGCCAGCAGTTTTAGCCAGCCTATATATAGCAATCAGCCCCAGCATTTT. This translates into CASSFSQPIYSNQPQHF.

The V call is TRBV11-2, the J call TRBJ2-2; 8 bases match TRBD1. With V trimmed by 5 bases and J by 1 base, 3 bases remained unmatched. Germline V CDR1 and CDR2: SGHAT, FQNNGV. This CDR3 has 15 residues. DNA of the CDR3: TGTGCCAGCAGCACCGGGACAGGGAACACCGGGGAGCTGTTTTTT. This encodes CASSTGTGNTGELFF.

The chain couples TRBV4-1 to TRBJ1-1, with D possibly being TRBD1 (6 bases). Trimming cost V 2 bases and J 4 bases, with 11 bases left between them. Germline lookup yields CDR1 MGHRA and CDR2 YSYEKL. The CDR3 sequence is 14 residues long. CDR3 coding DNA: TGCGCCAGCAGCCAACCCGGACAGATCACTGAAGCTTTCTTT. It specifies CASSQPGQITEAFF.

The gene calls are TRBV4-3 and TRBJ2-7; the D gene is possibly TRBD1 (5 bases). V shed 0 bases and J shed 1 base, with 19 bases lying between them. CDR1 and CDR2 (germline): LGHNA, YSLEER. The CDR3 spans 18 residues. CDR3 DNA sequence: TGCGCCAGCAGCCAAGAATCGTACGGCAGGGTAAGTTCCTACGAGCAGTACTTC. Amino acid sequence: CASSQESYGRVSSYEQYF.

The chain combines TRBV19 with TRBJ1-2, with TRBD1 matching over 7 bases. CDR1 is LNHDA, CDR2 SQIVND, per germline (reference sequence). The CDR3 consists of 16 residues. With 5 bases clipped from V and 4 bases from J, the junction kept 13 bases outside the gene matches. The CDR3 DNA follows: TGTGCCAGTAGTCCCCGTAAGAGGGGGCCCACCTATGGCTACACCTTC. Protein sequence: CASSPRKRGPTYGYTF.

V and J are TRBV5-1 and TRBJ2-3; D uncertain. Per the germline V gene, CDR1 is SGHRS and CDR2 is YFSETQ. The CDR3 totals 14 residues. Trimming removed 1 base at V and 5 bases at J, with 11 bases between. The CDR3 loop is CASSLKSSGDTQYF. In nucleotides, the CDR3 is TGCGCCAGCAGCTTGAAGAGTTCTGGAGATACGCAGTATTTT.

The rearrangement links TRBV10-3 to TRBJ2-3; maybe TRBD2 (6 bases). The V gene lost 1 base and the J gene lost 1 base, with 12 bases spanning the gap. CDR1 ENHRY and CDR2 SYGVKD come from the germline V gene. The CDR3 contains 16 residues. The CDR3 sequence: CAISELEGRGTDTQYF. CDR3 nucleotides: TGTGCCATCAGTGAGTTGGAGGGGAGAGGCACAGATACGCAGTATTTT.

The rearrangement links TRBV27 to TRBJ1-6; TRBD1 aligns across 8 bases. The CDR3 covers 16 residues. V dropped 7 bases and J dropped 7; count of bases not matched to a gene: 12. CDR1 and CDR2 from the germline V gene are MNHEY and SMNVEV (reference sequence). The chain's CDR3 is CASTPRRTGLNSPLHF. The CDR3 DNA reads as TGTGCCAGCACCCCCCGCAGGACAGGGTTAAATTCACCCCTCCACTTT.